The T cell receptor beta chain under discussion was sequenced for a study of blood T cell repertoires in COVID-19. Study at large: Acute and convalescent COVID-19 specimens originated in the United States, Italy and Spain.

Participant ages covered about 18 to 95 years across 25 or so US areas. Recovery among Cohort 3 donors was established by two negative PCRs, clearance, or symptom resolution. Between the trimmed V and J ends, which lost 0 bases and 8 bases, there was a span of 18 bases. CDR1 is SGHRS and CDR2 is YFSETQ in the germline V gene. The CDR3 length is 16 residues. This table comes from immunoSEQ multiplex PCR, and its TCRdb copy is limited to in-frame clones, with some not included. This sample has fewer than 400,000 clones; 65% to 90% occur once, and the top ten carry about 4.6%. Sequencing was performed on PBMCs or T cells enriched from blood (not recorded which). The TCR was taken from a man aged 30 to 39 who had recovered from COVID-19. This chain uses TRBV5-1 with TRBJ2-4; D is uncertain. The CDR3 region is CASSLAFRAPSDIQYF. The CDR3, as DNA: TGCGCCAGCAGCTTGGCCTTCAGAGCGCCTTCGGACATTCAGTACTTC.